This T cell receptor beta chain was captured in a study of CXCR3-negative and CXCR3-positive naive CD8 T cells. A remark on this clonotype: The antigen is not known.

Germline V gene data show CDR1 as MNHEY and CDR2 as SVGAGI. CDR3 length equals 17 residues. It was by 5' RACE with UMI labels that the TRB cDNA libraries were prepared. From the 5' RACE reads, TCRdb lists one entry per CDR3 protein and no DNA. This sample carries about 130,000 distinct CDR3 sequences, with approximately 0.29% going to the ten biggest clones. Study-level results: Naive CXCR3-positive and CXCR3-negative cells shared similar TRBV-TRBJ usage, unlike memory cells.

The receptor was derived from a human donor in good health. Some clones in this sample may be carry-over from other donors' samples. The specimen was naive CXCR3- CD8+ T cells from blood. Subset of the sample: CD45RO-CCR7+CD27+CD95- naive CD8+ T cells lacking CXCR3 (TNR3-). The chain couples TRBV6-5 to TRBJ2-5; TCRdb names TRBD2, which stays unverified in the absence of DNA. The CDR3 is CASSPSGLAGGGETQYF.